These 16 T cell receptor beta chains were sequenced from one sample in a study of blood T cells in healthy people across ages. A second PCR, run for roughly 7 to 11 cycles, used a sample-barcoded 5' primer plus a J-beta primer mix. Each CDR3 protein is one row after TCRdb ran MiXCR on the 5' RACE reads. Of roughly 900,000 distinct CDR3 sequences listed, about 44% are singletons. Specimen: blood. These receptors all stem from a man aged 30 to 39 in good health.

V and J are TRBV11-3 and TRBJ1-4; the match to TRBD1 covers 10 bases. The CDR3 spans 16 residues. CDR1 and CDR2 from the germline V gene are SGHNT and YENEEA. The ends lost 4 bases at V and 7 bases at J; junction bases unmatched: 9. The DNA for the CDR3 is TGTGCCAGCAGCTCCAGGGACAGGGGCGGCGGTGAAAAACTGTTTTTT. It yields the protein CASSSRDRGGGEKLFF. The whole variable domain, remainder taken from reference TRBV11-3 and TRBJ1-4, is EAGVVQSPRYKIIEKKQPVAFWCNPISGHNTLYWYLQNLGQGPELLIRYENEEAVDDSQLPKDRFSAERLKGVDSTLKIQPAELGDSAVYLCASSSRDRGGGEKLFFGSGTQLSVL.

The chain is built from TRBV7-3 and TRBJ1-2; D ambiguous. V lost 6 bases and J 4 bases, leaving 15 bases between the germline ends. CDR1 SGHTA and CDR2 FQGTGA come from the germline V gene. The CDR3 totals 14 residues. CDR3 sequence reads: CASSLREDVYGYTF. The CDR3 DNA follows: TGTGCCAGCAGTCTCCGGGAGGACGTCTATGGCTACACCTTC.

This clonotype appeared a few times. The chain has TRBV5-1 and TRBJ2-1; D perhaps matches TRBD2 (6 bases). The germline gives CDR1 SGHRS, CDR2 YFSETQ. The CDR3 has 15 residues. V was shortened by 0 bases and J by 5 bases, with 12 bases between the two germline ends. The CDR3 bases are TGCGCCAGCAGCTTGGAGTCCGGGGGTGACAATGAGCAGTTCTTC. It encodes CASSLESGGDNEQFF.

The genes are TRBV27 and TRBJ1-1; D might be TRBD1 (5 bases). This CDR3 is built from 14 residues. With 2 bases removed from V and 4 bases from J, the gap between germline ends came to 11 bases. Germline assignment: CDR1 MNHEY and CDR2 SMNVEV (reference sequence). The DNA of the CDR3 is TGTGCCAGCAGTTTAAAGGAGGGGATCACTGAAGCTTTCTTT. Its protein is CASSLKEGITEAFF.

A remark on this clonotype: With a much larger clone just one base away, this may be a read error. The genes are TRBV5-6 and TRBJ2-3; no firm D call. The V end was cut by 4 bases, the J end by 5 bases, with 14 bases between. The length of the CDR3 is 14 residues. Germline CDR1 and CDR2: SGHDT and YYEEEE. The CDR3 sequence: CASSVAWKRDTQYF. CDR3 nucleotide sequence: TGTGCCAGCAGCGTGGCCTGGAAACGAGATACGCAGTATTTT.

At least ten counts were recorded for this clonotype. The chain links TRBV9 to TRBJ2-7; 7 bases line up with TRBD1. CDR3 length equals 15 residues. After removal of 4 bases from V and 0 bases from J, the junction contained 7 bases not matched to a gene. Germline V gene lookup returns CDR1 SGDLS and CDR2 YYNGEE. CDR3 sequence: CASSIGTVASYEQYF. In DNA form, the CDR3 reads TGTGCCAGCAGCATCGGGACAGTAGCCTCCTACGAGCAGTACTTC. The full variable domain, completed using reference TRBV9 and TRBJ2-7, is DSGVTQTPKHLITATGQRVTLRCSPRSGDLSVYWYQQSLDQGLQFLIQYYNGEERAKGNILERFSAQQFPDLHSELNLSSLELGDSALYFCASSIGTVASYEQYFGPGTRLTVT.

In this sample, this clonotype turned up a few times. V usage is TRBV27 and J usage is TRBJ2-1, with 7 bases lining up with TRBD2. Germline V gene data show CDR1 as MNHEY and CDR2 as SMNVEV (reference sequence). The CDR3 runs to 17 residues. V shed 2 bases, J shed 7 bases, and the junction held 14 bases outside the gene matches. In DNA, the CDR3 is TGTGCCAGCAGTTTAAGGTCTGCGGGGGTCATGAGAAATGAGCAGTTCTTC. Its translation: CASSLRSAGVMRNEQFF.

This clonotype was observed many times. The chain has TRBV29-1 and TRBJ2-1; perhaps D is TRBD1 or TRBD2 (6 bases each). There are 15 residues in the CDR3. Trimming took 6 bases from V and 0 from J, leaving 15 bases between them. Germline V gene lookup returns CDR1 SQVTM and CDR2 ANQGSEA. This CDR3 reads CSVAVQGGSYNEQFF. The CDR3 nucleotides read TGCAGCGTAGCCGTACAGGGAGGCTCCTACAATGAGCAGTTCTTC.

A few counts support this clonotype. CDR3 in DNA: TGTGCCAGCAGCTTAGTGGGGACTCTATCCTACGAGCAGTACTTC. Protein product: CASSLVGTLSYEQYF. The J gene is TRBJ2-7, the V gene TRBV13; a possible D gene is TRBD2 (6 bases). Per the germline V gene, CDR1 is PRHDT and CDR2 is FYEKMQ (reference sequence). The CDR3 covers 15 residues. Deletions cut 1 base from V and 1 base from J, with 11 bases between.

The chain recombines TRBV30 with TRBJ2-4; unclear D gene. The J call may be incorrect, as the DNA end agrees better with TRBJ2-5. CDR1 and CDR2 (germline): GTSNPN, SVGIG (reference sequence). CDR3 length: 12 amino acids. CDR3 region: CAWSVSQETQYF. The CDR3 nucleotides read TGTGCCTGGAGCGTGAGCCAAGAGACCCAGTACTTC.

This clonotype was counted only a few times. The J gene is TRBJ2-3, the V gene TRBV10-3; 9 bases match TRBD1. This CDR3 comprises 15 residues. Trimming at V came to 3 bases and at J to 1 base, leaving 2 bases not matched to a gene. From germline, CDR1 is ENHRY and CDR2 SYGVKD. The CDR3 DNA is TGTGCCATCAGTGACCGGGACAGGGGCACAGATACGCAGTATTTT. This encodes CAISDRDRGTDTQYF.

The chain couples TRBV12-3 or TRBV12-4 to TRBJ1-2; the match to TRBD1 covers 7 bases. V was clipped by 5 bases and J by 6 bases; unmatched bases: 15. The CDR3 length is 16 residues. Here the CDR3 DNA reads TGTGCCAGCAGTCCCTATCCGGGACAGACTAAGAATGGCTACACCTTC. Amino acids: CASSPYPGQTKNGYTF.

This clonotype has a handful of counts. V and J are TRBV7-2 and TRBJ2-5; unclear D gene. This CDR3 contains 16 residues. CDR1 and CDR2 (germline): SGHTA, FQGNSA. The V and J ends lost 1 base and 6 bases respectively, with 18 bases between them. CDR3 sequence: CASSLGHRSLGQTQYF. CDR3 in DNA: TGTGCCAGCAGCTTAGGTCATCGGTCCCTCGGGCAGACCCAGTACTTC.

J is TRBJ2-5 and V is TRBV29-1; D unresolved. CDR1 SQVTM and CDR2 ANQGSEA come from the germline V gene. V was pared by 6 bases and J by 5 bases, with 22 bases between. The CDR3 has 15 amino acids. This CDR3 reads CSVPNRYGGLETQYF. For the CDR3, the DNA is TGCAGCGTGCCCAACCGTTACGGCGGCCTGGAGACCCAGTACTTC.

This clonotype was counted a few times. The chain recombines TRBV20-1 with TRBJ2-7, with D possibly being TRBD1 or TRBD2 (5 bases each). The CDR3 loop spans 14 amino acids. Germline assignment: CDR1 DFQATT and CDR2 SNEGSKA (reference sequence). Trimming removed 5 bases from V and 2 bases from J, with 16 bases in between. CDR3 nucleotides: TGCAGTGCTTTAGAGGGACCAACTACCTACGAGCAGTACTTC. Translation: CSALEGPTTYEQYF.

This clonotype showed up just a few times. This chain joins TRBV7-9 and TRBJ1-2; D is ambiguous. The CDR3 sequence is 13 residues long. In germline, CDR1 is SEHNR, CDR2 FQNEAQ (reference sequence). Trimming took 7 bases from V and 2 from J, leaving 11 bases between them. This CDR3 reads CASKGEENYGYTF. The CDR3 bases are TGTGCCAGCAAGGGCGAGGAGAACTATGGCTACACCTTC.